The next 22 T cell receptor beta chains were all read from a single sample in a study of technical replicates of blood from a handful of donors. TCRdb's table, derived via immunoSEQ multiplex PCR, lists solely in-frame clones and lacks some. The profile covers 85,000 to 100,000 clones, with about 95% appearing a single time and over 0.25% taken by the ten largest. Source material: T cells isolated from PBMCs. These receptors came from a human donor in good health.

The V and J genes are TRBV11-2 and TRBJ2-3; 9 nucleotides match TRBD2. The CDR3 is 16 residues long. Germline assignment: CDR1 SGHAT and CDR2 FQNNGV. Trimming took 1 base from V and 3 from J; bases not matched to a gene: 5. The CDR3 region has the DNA TGTGCCAGCAGCTTAGTTGCGGGGGGGCCAACAGATACGCAGTATTTT. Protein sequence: CASSLVAGGPTDTQYF.

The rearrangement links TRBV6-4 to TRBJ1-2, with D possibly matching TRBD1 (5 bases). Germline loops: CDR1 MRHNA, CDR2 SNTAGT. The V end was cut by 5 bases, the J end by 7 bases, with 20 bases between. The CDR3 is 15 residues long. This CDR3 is CASSLSVGGLGGYTF. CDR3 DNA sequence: TGTGCCAGCAGTCTCAGCGTTGGGGGGTTGGGTGGCTACACCTTC.

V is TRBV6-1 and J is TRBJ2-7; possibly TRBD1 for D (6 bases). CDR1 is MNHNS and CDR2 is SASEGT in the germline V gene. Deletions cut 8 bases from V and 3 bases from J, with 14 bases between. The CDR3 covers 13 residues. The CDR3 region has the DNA TGTGCCAGCGCTAGGGACACCTACTACGAGCAGTACTTC. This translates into CASARDTYYEQYF.

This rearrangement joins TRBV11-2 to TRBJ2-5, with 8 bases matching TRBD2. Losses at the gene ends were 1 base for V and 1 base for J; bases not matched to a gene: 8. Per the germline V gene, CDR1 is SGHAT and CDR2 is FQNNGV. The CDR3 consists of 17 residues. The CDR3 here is CASSLGVGGGTQETQYF. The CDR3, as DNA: TGTGCCAGCAGCTTAGGAGTTGGCGGGGGGACCCAAGAGACCCAGTACTTC.

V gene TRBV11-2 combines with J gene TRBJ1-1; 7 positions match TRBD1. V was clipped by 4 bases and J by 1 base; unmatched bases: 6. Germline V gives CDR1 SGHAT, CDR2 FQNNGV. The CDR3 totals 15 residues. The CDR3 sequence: CASSSNRGRNTEAFF. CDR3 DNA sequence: TGTGCCAGCAGCTCAAACAGGGGAAGGAACACTGAAGCTTTCTTT.

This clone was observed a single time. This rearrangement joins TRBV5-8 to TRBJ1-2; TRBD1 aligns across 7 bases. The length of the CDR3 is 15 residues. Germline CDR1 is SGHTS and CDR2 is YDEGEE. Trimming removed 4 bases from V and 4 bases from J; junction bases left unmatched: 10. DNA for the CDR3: TGTGCCAGCAGCAGAAGGGACAGCCTATCCTATGGCTACACCTTC. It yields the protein CASSRRDSLSYGYTF.

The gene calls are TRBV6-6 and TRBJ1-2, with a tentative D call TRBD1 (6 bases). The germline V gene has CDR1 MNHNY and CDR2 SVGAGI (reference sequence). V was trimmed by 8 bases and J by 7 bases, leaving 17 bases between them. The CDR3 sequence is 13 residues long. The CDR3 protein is CASCDRFQTGYTF. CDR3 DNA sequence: TGTGCCAGCTGCGACAGGTTCCAAACTGGCTACACCTTC.

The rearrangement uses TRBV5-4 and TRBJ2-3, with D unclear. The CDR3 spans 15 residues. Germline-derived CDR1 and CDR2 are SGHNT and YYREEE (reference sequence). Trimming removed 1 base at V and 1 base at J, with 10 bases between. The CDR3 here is CASSLIAPRTDTQYF. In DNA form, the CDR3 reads TGTGCCAGCAGCTTGATCGCGCCGCGCACAGATACGCAGTATTTT.

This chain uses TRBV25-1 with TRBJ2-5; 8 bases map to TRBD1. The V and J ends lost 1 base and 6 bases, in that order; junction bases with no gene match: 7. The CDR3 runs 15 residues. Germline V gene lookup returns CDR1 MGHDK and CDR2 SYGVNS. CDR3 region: CASSELAGGGQTQYF. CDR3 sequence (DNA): TGTGCCAGCAGTGAATTGGCAGGGGGCGGTCAGACCCAGTACTTC.

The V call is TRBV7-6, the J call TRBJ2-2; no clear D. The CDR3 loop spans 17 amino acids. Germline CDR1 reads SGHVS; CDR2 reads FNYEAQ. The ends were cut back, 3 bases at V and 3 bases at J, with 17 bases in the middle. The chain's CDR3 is CASSFSATPYDTGELFF. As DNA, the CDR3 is TGTGCCAGCAGCTTCTCAGCGACCCCTTACGACACCGGGGAGCTGTTTTTT.

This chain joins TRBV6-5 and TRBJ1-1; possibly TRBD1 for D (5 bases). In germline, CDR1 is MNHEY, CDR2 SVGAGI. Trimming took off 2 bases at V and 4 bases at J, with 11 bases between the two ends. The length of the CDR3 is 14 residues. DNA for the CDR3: TGTGCCAGCAGTTACACGGTCCAGGGCACTGAAGCTTTCTTT. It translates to CASSYTVQGTEAFF.

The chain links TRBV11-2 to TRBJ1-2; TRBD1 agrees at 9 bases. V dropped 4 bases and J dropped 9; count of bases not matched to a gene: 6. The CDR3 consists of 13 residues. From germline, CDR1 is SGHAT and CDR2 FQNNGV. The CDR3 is CASSSGTGYRYTF. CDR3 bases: TGTGCCAGCAGCTCCGGGACAGGGTACCGCTACACCTTC.

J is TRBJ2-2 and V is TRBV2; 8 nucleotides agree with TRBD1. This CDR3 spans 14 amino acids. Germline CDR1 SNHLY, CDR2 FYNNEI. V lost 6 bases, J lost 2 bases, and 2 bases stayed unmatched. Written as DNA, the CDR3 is TGTGCCAGCAGGGACAGGGTAAACACCGGGGAGCTGTTTTTT. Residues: CASRDRVNTGELFF.

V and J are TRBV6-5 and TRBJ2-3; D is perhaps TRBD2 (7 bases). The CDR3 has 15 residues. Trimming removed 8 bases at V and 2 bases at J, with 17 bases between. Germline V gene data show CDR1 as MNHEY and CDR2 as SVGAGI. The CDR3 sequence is CASGMRGGSTDTQYF. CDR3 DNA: TGTGCCAGCGGAATGCGCGGGGGCTCCACAGATACGCAGTATTTT.

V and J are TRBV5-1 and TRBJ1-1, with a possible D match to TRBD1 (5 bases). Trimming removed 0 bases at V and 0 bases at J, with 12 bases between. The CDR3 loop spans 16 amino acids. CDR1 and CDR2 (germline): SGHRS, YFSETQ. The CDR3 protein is CASSLGFRAMNTEAFF. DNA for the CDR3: TGCGCCAGCAGCTTGGGATTCAGGGCAATGAACACTGAAGCTTTCTTT.

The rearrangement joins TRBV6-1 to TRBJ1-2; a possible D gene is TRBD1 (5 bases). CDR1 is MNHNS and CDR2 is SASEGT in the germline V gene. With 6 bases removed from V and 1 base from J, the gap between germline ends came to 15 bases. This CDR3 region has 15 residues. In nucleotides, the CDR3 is TGTGCCAGCAGATCCCCGGGGGGACGTAACTATGGCTACACCTTC. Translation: CASRSPGGRNYGYTF.

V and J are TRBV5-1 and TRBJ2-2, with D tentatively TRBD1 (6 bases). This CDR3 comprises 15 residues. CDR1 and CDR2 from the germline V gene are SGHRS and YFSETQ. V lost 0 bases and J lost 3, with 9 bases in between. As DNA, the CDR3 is TGCGCCAGCAGCTTGGTGGCAGGGGACACCGGGGAGCTGTTTTTT. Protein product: CASSLVAGDTGELFF.

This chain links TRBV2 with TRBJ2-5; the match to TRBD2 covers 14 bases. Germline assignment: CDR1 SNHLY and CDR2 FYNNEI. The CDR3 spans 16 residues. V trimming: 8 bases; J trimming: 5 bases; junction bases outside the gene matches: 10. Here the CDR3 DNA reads TGTGCCAGCCGGAGGACTAGCGGGAGGCTGGGGGAGACCCAGTACTTC. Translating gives CASRRTSGRLGETQYF. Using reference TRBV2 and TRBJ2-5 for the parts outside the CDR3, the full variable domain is EPEVTQTPSHQVTQMGQEVILRCVPISNHLYFYWYRQILGQKVEFLVSFYNNEISEKSEIFDDQFSVERPDGSNFTLKIRSTKLEDSAMYFCASRRTSGRLGETQYFGPGTRLLVL.

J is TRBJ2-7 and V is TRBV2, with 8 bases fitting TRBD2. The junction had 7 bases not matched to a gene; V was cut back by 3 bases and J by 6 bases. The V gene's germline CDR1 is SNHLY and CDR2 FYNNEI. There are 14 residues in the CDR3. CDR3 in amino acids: CASSEANTSGEQYF. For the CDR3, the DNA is TGTGCCAGCAGTGAGGCAAACACTAGCGGCGAGCAGTACTTC. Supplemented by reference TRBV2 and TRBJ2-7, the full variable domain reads EPEVTQTPSHQVTQMGQEVILRCVPISNHLYFYWYRQILGQKVEFLVSFYNNEISEKSEIFDDQFSVERPDGSNFTLKIRSTKLEDSAMYFCASSEANTSGEQYFGPGTRLTVT.

The CDR3 nucleotides are TGTGCCACCAGCAGGGACAGGCTCTATAATTCACCCCTCCACTTT. Protein sequence: CATSRDRLYNSPLHF. The chain uses TRBV15 and TRBJ1-6; TRBD1 matches 7 bases. V was pared by 3 bases and J by 3 bases, with 2 bases of the junction left unmatched. This CDR3 comprises 15 residues. From germline, CDR1 is LNHNV and CDR2 YYDKDF (reference sequence).

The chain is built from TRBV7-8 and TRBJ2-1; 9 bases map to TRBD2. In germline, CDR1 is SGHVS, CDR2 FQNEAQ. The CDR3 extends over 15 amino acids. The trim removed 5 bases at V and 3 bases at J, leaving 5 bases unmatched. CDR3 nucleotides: TGTGCCAGCAGCCTTATGACTAGCGGCTACAATGAGCAGTTCTTC. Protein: CASSLMTSGYNEQFF. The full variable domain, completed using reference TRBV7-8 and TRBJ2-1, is GAGVSQSPRYKVAKRGQDVALRCDPISGHVSLFWYQQALGQGPEFLTYFQNEAQLDKSGLPSDRFFAERPEGSVSTLKIQRTQQEDSAVYLCASSLMTSGYNEQFFGPGTRLTVL.

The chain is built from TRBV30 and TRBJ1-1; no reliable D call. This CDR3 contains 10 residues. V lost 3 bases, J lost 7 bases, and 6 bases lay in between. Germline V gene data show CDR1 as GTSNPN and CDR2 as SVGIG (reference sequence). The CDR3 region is CAWSPGEAFF. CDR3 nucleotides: TGTGCCTGGAGCCCCGGTGAAGCTTTCTTT.